This record concerns one TCR beta chain sequence. Its antigen remains unknown. Assay: immunoSEQ multiplex PCR; the TCRdb copy retains only in-frame clones and omits some. The data show about 63,000 clones, with roughly 76% seen just once and around 1.6% held by the top ten. This record comes from a study of OX40 agonist ivuxolimab in advanced cancers. For the study at large: Enrollees could have had prior anti-PD-1, anti-PD-L1 or anti-CTLA-4 therapy, which over 35% had received. Study-wide results and limits: At doses 0.1 to 3.0 mg/kg, CD4+ and CD8+ clones expanded. Researchers did not determine the expanded peripheral T cells' antigen specificity.

V shed 4 bases and J shed 0 bases, with 16 bases lying between them. From germline, CDR1 is SGHRS and CDR2 YFSETQ. CDR3 size: 16 residues. The sequence derives from an adult with an advanced solid tumor such as melanoma, head and neck, liver or kidney cancer. The source was CD4+ or CD8+ T cells sorted from blood, collected in a trial of the OX40 agonist ivuxolimab. The rearrangement joins TRBV5-1 to TRBJ2-5, with D possibly matching TRBD1 (5 bases). CDR3 in amino acids: CASSQRPDTYQETQYF. The CDR3 nucleotides are TGCGCCAGCAGCCAAAGACCGGACACGTACCAAGAGACCCAGTACTTC.